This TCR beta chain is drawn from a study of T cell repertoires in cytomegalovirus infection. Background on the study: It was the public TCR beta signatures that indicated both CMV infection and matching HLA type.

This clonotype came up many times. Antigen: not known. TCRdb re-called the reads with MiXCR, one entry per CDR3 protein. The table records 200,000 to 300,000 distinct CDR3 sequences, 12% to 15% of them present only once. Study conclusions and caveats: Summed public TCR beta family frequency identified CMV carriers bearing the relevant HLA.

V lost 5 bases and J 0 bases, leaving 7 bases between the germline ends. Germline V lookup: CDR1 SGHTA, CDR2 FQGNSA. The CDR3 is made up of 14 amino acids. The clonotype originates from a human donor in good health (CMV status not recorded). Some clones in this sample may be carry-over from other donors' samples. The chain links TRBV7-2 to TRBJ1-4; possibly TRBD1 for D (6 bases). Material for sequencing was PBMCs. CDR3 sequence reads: CASSRTATNEKLFF. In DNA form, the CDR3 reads TGTGCCAGCAGCCGGACAGCAACTAATGAAAAACTGTTTTTT.